Sequencing of this T cell receptor (beta chain) was carried out in a study of post-analysis software for immune sequencing data. Carried by the TCR beta cDNA libraries were unique molecular identifiers. Using its own MiXCR run on the PCR reads, TCRdb lists one record per CDR3 protein. This table has hundreds of thousands of distinct CDR3 sequences, 25% to 30% appearing once. Only a few counts were recorded for this clonotype. Antigen: not known. Overall study results and limits: Same-batch samples co-clustered strongly by F measure.

Material: blood. This TCR derives from a girl aged 10 to 17 with multiple sclerosis.

DNA of the CDR3: TGTGCCACCAGTGATTTGGGATCGGATCAGCCCCAGCATTTT. As protein: CATSDLGSDQPQHF. The chain employs TRBV24-1 and TRBJ1-5; D unclear. Germline CDR1 and CDR2: KGHDR and SFDVKD. This CDR3 region has 14 residues. Trimming cost V 0 bases and J 5 bases, with 7 bases left between them.